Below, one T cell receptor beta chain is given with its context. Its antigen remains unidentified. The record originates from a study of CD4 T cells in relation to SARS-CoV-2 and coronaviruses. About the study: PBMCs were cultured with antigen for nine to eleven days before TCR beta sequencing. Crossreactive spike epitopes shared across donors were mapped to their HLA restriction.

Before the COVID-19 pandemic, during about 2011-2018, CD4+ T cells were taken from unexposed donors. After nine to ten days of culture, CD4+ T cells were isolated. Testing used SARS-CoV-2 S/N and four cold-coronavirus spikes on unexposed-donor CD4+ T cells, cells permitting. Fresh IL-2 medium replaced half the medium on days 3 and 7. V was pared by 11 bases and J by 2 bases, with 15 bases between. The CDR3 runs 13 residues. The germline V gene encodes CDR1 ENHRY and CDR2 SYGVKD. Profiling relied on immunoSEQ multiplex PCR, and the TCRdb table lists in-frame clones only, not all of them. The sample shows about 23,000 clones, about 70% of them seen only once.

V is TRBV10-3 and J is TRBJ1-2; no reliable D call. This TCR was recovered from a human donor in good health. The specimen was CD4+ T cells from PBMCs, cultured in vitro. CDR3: CALGFGGNYGYTF. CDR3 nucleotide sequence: TGTGCCCTCGGTTTCGGAGGGAACTATGGCTACACCTTC.